The 7 T cell receptor beta chains below were found in one sample sequenced in a study of blood T cell repertoires in COVID-19. Using immunoSEQ multiplex PCR, the repertoire was profiled, and TCRdb retains in-frame clones only, with some absent. The sample holds a few hundred thousand clones, about 91% seen once. The sequenced material came from PBMCs or T cells enriched from blood (not recorded which). All receptors come from a human donor in a cohort exposed to, infected with or recovered from COVID-19 (not recorded which). The donor label of this sample is uncertain.

V gene TRBV19 combines with J gene TRBJ1-5, with 7 bases fitting TRBD1. The CDR3 is 16 residues long. The germline gives CDR1 LNHDA, CDR2 SQIVND (reference sequence). V lost 5 bases to trimming and J lost 0 bases; unmatched junction nucleotides: 7. The CDR3: CASSPWDRYSNQPQHF. The CDR3, as DNA: TGTGCCAGTAGTCCTTGGGACAGATATAGCAATCAGCCCCAGCATTTT.

This chain uses TRBV28 with TRBJ1-5; TRBD1 agrees at 9 bases. The CDR3 length is 13 residues. CDR1 is MDHEN and CDR2 is SYDVKM in the germline V gene. V trimming: 5 bases; J trimming: 6 bases; junction bases outside the gene matches: 2. This CDR3 is CASSGTGIQPQHF. The DNA for the CDR3 is TGTGCCAGCAGTGGGACAGGGATTCAGCCCCAGCATTTT.

This chain joins TRBV5-1 and TRBJ1-1, with 8 bases identical to TRBD1. V shed 4 bases and J 0 bases; nucleotides not matched to a gene: 5. CDR1 and CDR2 from the germline V gene are SGHRS and YFSETQ. The CDR3 is made up of 15 amino acids. In DNA, the CDR3 is TGCGCCAGCAGCATGAGGACAGGGCTGAACACTGAAGCTTTCTTT. Its translation is CASSMRTGLNTEAFF. Together with reference TRBV5-1 and TRBJ1-1, the CDR3 gives the full variable domain: KAGVTQTPRYLIKTRGQQVTLSCSPISGHRSVSWYQQTPGQGLQFLFEYFSETQRNKGNFPGRFSGRQFSNSRSEMNVSTLELGDSALYLCASSMRTGLNTEAFFGQGTRLTVV.

The J gene is TRBJ1-4, the V gene TRBV29-1; possible D gene TRBD1, 6 bases. The length of the CDR3 is 14 residues. Trimming removed 3 bases from V and 13 bases from J, with 21 bases in between. Germline V CDR1 and CDR2: SQVTM, ANQGSEA. The CDR3 loop reads CSVDSGGRGTGLFF. DNA of the CDR3: TGCAGCGTTGATTCGGGGGGTAGGGGGACTGGACTGTTTTTT.

The count of this clone is one. The rearrangement links TRBV5-1 to TRBJ2-5; D may be TRBD2 (5 bases). Trimming took off 0 bases at V and 1 base at J, with 10 bases between the two ends. This CDR3 region has 15 residues. Germline assignment: CDR1 SGHRS and CDR2 YFSETQ. Here the CDR3 DNA reads TGCGCCAGCAGCTTGGCCGGGAATGTCCAAGAGACCCAGTACTTC. Its protein is CASSLAGNVQETQYF. The whole variable domain, filled in from reference TRBV5-1 and TRBJ2-5, reads KAGVTQTPRYLIKTRGQQVTLSCSPISGHRSVSWYQQTPGQGLQFLFEYFSETQRNKGNFPGRFSGRQFSNSRSEMNVSTLELGDSALYLCASSLAGNVQETQYFGPGTRLLVL.

As regards this clone: The sample contains more than one DNA sequence encoding this CDR3. The chain employs TRBV7-8 and TRBJ2-1; TRBD1 might be the D (6 bases). The CDR3 spans 16 residues. Trimming pared 5 bases from V and 1 base from J, leaving 15 bases between. Looked up from germline, CDR1 is SGHVS and CDR2 is FQNEAQ. CDR3 in DNA: TGTGCCAGCAGCCCCGAGGGGGACCTTTCCTACAATGAGCAGTTCTTC. Translation: CASSPEGDLSYNEQFF. Filled out from reference TRBV7-8 and TRBJ2-1, the complete variable domain reads GAGVSQSPRYKVAKRGQDVALRCDPISGHVSLFWYQQALGQGPEFLTYFQNEAQLDKSGLPSDRFFAERPEGSVSTLKIQRTQQEDSAVYLCASSPEGDLSYNEQFFGPGTRLTVL.

V usage is TRBV9 and J usage is TRBJ1-1, with 11 bases matching TRBD1. The CDR3 is made up of 16 amino acids. CDR1 SGDLS and CDR2 YYNGEE come from the germline V gene. V dropped 2 bases and J dropped 5; count of bases not matched to a gene: 8. The CDR3 nucleotides read TGTGCCAGCAGCGTGTCCCGGGACAGGGGGGATACTGAAGCTTTCTTT. Residues: CASSVSRDRGDTEAFF. The full variable domain, its missing parts supplied by reference TRBV9 and TRBJ1-1, is DSGVTQTPKHLITATGQRVTLRCSPRSGDLSVYWYQQSLDQGLQFLIQYYNGEERAKGNILERFSAQQFPDLHSELNLSSLELGDSALYFCASSVSRDRGDTEAFFGQGTRLTVV.